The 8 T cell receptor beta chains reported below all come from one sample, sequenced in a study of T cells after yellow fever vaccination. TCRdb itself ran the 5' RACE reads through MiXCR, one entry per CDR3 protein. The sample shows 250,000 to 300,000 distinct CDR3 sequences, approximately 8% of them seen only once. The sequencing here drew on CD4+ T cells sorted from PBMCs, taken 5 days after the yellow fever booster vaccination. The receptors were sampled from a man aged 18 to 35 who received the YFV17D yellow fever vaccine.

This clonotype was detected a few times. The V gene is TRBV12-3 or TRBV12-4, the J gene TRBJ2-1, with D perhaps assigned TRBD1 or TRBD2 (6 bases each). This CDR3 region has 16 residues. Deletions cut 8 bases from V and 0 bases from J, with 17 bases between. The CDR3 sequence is CASVGAGRSSYNEQFF. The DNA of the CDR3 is TGTGCCAGCGTGGGGGCGGGGAGAAGCTCCTACAATGAGCAGTTCTTC.

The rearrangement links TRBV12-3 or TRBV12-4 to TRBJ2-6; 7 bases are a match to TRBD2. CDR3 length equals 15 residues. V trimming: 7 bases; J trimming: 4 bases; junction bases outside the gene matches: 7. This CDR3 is CASTSAGEGANVLTF. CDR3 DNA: TGTGCCAGCACCTCGGCGGGGGAAGGGGCCAACGTCCTGACTTTC.

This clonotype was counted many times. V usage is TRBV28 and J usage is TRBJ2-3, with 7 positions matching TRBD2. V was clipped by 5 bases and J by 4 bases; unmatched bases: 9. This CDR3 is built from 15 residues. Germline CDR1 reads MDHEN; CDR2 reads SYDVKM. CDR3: CASSVPAGSSDTQYF. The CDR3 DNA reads TGTGCCAGCAGTGTCCCAGCGGGATCCTCAGATACGCAGTATTTT.

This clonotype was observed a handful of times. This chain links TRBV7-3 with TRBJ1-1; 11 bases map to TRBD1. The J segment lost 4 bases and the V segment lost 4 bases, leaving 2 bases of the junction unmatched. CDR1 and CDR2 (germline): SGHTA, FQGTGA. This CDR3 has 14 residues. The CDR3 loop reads CASSSGTGGTEAFF. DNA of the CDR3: TGTGCCAGCAGCTCCGGGACAGGGGGCACTGAAGCTTTCTTT.

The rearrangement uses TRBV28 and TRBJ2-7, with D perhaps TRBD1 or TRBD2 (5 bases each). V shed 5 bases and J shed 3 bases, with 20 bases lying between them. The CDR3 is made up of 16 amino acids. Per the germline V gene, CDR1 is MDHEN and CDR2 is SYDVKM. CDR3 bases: TGTGCCAGCAGTCCCCGGGGACCCCGGCACCTCTACGAGCAGTACGTC. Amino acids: CASSPRGPRHLYEQYV.

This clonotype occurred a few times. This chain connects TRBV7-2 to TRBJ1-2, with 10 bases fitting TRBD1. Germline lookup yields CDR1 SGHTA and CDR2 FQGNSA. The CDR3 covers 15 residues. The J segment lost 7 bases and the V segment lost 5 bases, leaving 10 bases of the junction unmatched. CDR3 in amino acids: CASSAQTGGVGGYTF. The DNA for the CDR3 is TGTGCCAGCAGCGCCCAGACAGGGGGCGTCGGTGGCTACACCTTC.

The CDR3 bases are TGCGCCAGCAGCTTGGAGGCGGGGGGGCCTAGCACAGATACGCAGTATTTT. Its protein is CASSLEAGGPSTDTQYF. V usage is TRBV5-1 and J usage is TRBJ2-3; 9 positions match TRBD2. The CDR3 loop spans 17 amino acids. CDR1 and CDR2 from the germline V gene are SGHRS and YFSETQ. V lost 0 bases to trimming and J lost 0 bases; unmatched junction nucleotides: 5.

The CDR3 spells CACQRVGYTF. Here the CDR3 DNA reads TGTGCCTGCCAGAGGGTAGGCTACACCTTC. J is TRBJ1-2 and V is TRBV30; D unclear. V shed 6 bases and J shed 8 bases, with 10 bases lying between them. Germline V lookup: CDR1 GTSNPN, CDR2 SVGIG (reference sequence). CDR3 length: 10 amino acids.